Listed below are T cell receptor beta chains from one sample, sequenced in a study of technical replicates of blood from a handful of donors. Sequencing used immunoSEQ multiplex PCR; TCRdb keeps in-frame clones, though not all of them. This sample carries under 95,000 clones, roughly 94% of them seen once, and the ten largest clones take about 0.25%. Sequencing input: T cells isolated from PBMCs. These receptors came from a human donor in good health. The CDR3 runs from the conserved cysteine through the conserved F or W. The order of the fields is J gene, CDR3 length, clone size, D gene, V gene, CDR3 protein, CDR3 DNA. A D gene is named only where the DNA matches it firmly. Some rows have no size entry. The others give once, few or many, or a class for an expanded clone.

J: TRBJ2-5; length: 18; size: .; D: .; V: TRBV4-1; CDR3: CASSTPGTSEKYQETQYF; DNA: TGCGCCAGCAGCACACCCGGGACTTCGGAAAAGTACCAAGAGACCCAGTACTTC
J: TRBJ2-7; length: 16; size: .; D: .; V: TRBV15; CDR3: CATSRDISGAGYEQYF; DNA: TGTGCCACCAGCAGAGATATTTCGGGCGCGGGCTACGAGCAGTACTTC
J: TRBJ1-2; length: 13; size: .; D: TRBD1; V: TRBV7-9; CDR3: CASSFGQGYGYTF; DNA: TGTGCCAGCAGCTTTGGACAGGGTTATGGCTACACCTTC
J: TRBJ2-3; length: 15; size: .; D: TRBD2; V: TRBV7-6; CDR3: CASSFGGGIGDTQYF; DNA: TGTGCCAGCAGCTTCGGCGGGGGGATTGGAGATACGCAGTATTTT
J: TRBJ1-6; length: 15; size: once; D: .; V: TRBV19; CDR3: CASSLRDTVDSPLHF; DNA: TGTGCCAGTAGTCTCCGGGACACCGTCGATTCACCCCTCCACTTT
J: TRBJ2-3; length: 12; size: .; D: .; V: TRBV30; CDR3: CAWSVTTDTQYF; DNA: TGTGCCTGGAGTGTAACTACAGATACGCAGTATTTT
J: TRBJ1-1; length: 13; size: .; D: .; V: TRBV6-5; CDR3: CASSLGGFTEAFF; DNA: TGTGCCAGCAGCCTAGGTGGGTTTACTGAAGCTTTCTTT
J: TRBJ1-1; length: 14; size: .; D: .; V: TRBV6-1; CDR3: CASSEVYRALEAFF; DNA: TGTGCCAGCAGTGAAGTGTACAGGGCTCTTGAAGCTTTCTTT
J: TRBJ1-1; length: 15; size: once; D: TRBD1; V: TRBV5-1; CDR3: CASSQTGAGNTEAFF; DNA: TGCGCCAGCAGTCAGACAGGGGCGGGGAACACTGAAGCTTTCTTT
J: TRBJ1-1; length: 13; size: .; D: .; V: TRBV7-8; CDR3: CASSYGANTEAFF; DNA: TGTGCCAGCAGTTACGGAGCGAACACTGAAGCTTTCTTT
J: TRBJ1-1; length: 15; size: .; D: TRBD1; V: TRBV5-5; CDR3: CASSLGQGLLTEAFF; DNA: TGTGCCAGCAGCTTAGGACAGGGTTTGTTGACTGAAGCTTTCTTT
J: TRBJ2-3; length: 13; size: .; D: TRBD1; V: TRBV5-8; CDR3: CASSLRGGDTQYF; DNA: TGTGCCAGCAGCTTGAGAGGGGGCGATACGCAGTATTTT
J: TRBJ1-1; length: 17; size: .; D: TRBD1; V: TRBV7-6; CDR3: CASSLARGALGNTEAFF; DNA: TGTGCCAGCAGCTTAGCCAGGGGGGCTCTAGGGAACACTGAAGCTTTCTTT
J: TRBJ1-1; length: 13; size: .; D: .; V: TRBV2; CDR3: CAGEGRRNTEAFF; DNA: TGTGCCGGCGAAGGGAGGCGAAACACTGAAGCTTTCTTT
J: TRBJ2-5; length: 15; size: .; D: .; V: TRBV29-1; CDR3: CSVEIESDPQETQYF; DNA: TGCAGCGTTGAAATAGAGTCCGATCCCCAAGAGACCCAGTACTTC
J: TRBJ2-7; length: 14; size: .; D: TRBD2; V: TRBV19; CDR3: CASSWVLAGGEQYF; DNA: TGTGCCAGTAGTTGGGTATTAGCGGGGGGCGAGCAGTACTTC
J: TRBJ2-1; length: 17; size: .; D: TRBD2; V: TRBV4-1; CDR3: CASSLLGVAGGYNEQFF; DNA: TGCGCCAGCAGCCTCCTCGGTGTAGCGGGAGGTTACAATGAGCAGTTCTTC
J: TRBJ2-5; length: 16; size: once; D: .; V: TRBV5-1; CDR3: CASSQAAGTLQETQYF; DNA: TGCGCCAGCAGTCAGGCTGCCGGGACTTTGCAAGAGACCCAGTACTTC
J: TRBJ1-3; length: 17; size: .; D: TRBD1; V: TRBV4-1; CDR3: CASSQGRQGAAGNTIYF; DNA: TGCGCCAGCAGCCAAGGAAGACAGGGGGCGGCTGGAAACACCATATATTTT
J: TRBJ2-1; length: 15; size: .; D: .; V: TRBV7-9; CDR3: CASSPGISSYNEQFF; DNA: TGTGCCAGCAGCCCGGGTATAAGCTCCTACAATGAGCAGTTCTTC
J: TRBJ2-5; length: 15; size: once; D: .; V: TRBV5-1; CDR3: CASGPPPGLGETQYF; DNA: TGCGCCAGCGGACCCCCCCCAGGGTTGGGAGAGACCCAGTACTTC
J: TRBJ1-1; length: 15; size: .; D: .; V: TRBV2; CDR3: CASSARESPNTEAFF; DNA: TGTGCCAGCAGTGCCCGGGAGTCGCCGAACACTGAAGCTTTCTTT
J: TRBJ2-2; length: 17; size: .; D: TRBD2; V: TRBV4-1; CDR3: CASSLGLAGVATGELFF; DNA: TGCGCCAGCAGTTTGGGACTAGCGGGAGTTGCCACCGGGGAGCTGTTTTTT
J: TRBJ2-7; length: 14; size: .; D: TRBD1; V: TRBV28; CDR3: CASRTGTGTYEQYF; DNA: TGTGCCAGCAGAACCGGGACAGGGACATACGAGCAGTACTTC
J: TRBJ2-1; length: 19; size: .; D: .; V: TRBV9; CDR3: CASSVGRGGIGIRFDEQFF; DNA: TGTGCCAGCAGCGTAGGAAGGGGGGGGATTGGAATTCGGTTCGATGAGCAGTTCTTC
J: TRBJ2-7; length: 14; size: .; D: TRBD1; V: TRBV4-1; CDR3: CASSPRQGPYEQYF; DNA: TGCGCCAGCAGCCCTAGACAGGGCCCCTACGAGCAGTACTTC
J: TRBJ2-5; length: 15; size: .; D: .; V: TRBV10-2; CDR3: CASGEGGGLQETQYF; DNA: TGCGCCAGCGGGGAGGGGGGAGGACTACAAGAGACCCAGTACTTC
J: TRBJ2-3; length: 16; size: .; D: .; V: TRBV6-1; CDR3: CASSEASGTITDTQYF; DNA: TGTGCCAGCAGTGAAGCAAGTGGGACAATTACAGATACGCAGTATTTT
J: TRBJ1-1; length: 16; size: .; D: .; V: TRBV7-2; CDR3: CASSQSGASGYTEAFF; DNA: TGTGCCAGCAGCCAAAGCGGGGCTTCCGGGTACACTGAAGCTTTCTTT
J: TRBJ1-1; length: 16; size: .; D: .; V: TRBV14; CDR3: CASSQDWTDFTTEAFF; DNA: TGTGCCAGCAGCCAAGATTGGACAGACTTTACCACTGAAGCTTTCTTT
J: TRBJ2-1; length: 15; size: .; D: TRBD2; V: TRBV6-1; CDR3: CASRLTSGGYNEQFF; DNA: TGTGCCAGCAGATTGACTAGCGGGGGGTACAATGAGCAGTTCTTC
J: TRBJ2-1; length: 18; size: .; D: .; V: TRBV5-6; CDR3: CASSLGPLRDSHQNEQFF; DNA: TGTGCCAGCAGCTTGGGGCCTCTTCGCGACTCACACCAGAATGAGCAGTTCTTC
J: TRBJ2-5; length: 14; size: .; D: .; V: TRBV2; CDR3: CASRTFNGEETQYF; DNA: TGTGCCAGCAGAACCTTTAACGGGGAGGAGACCCAGTACTTC
J: TRBJ2-1; length: 15; size: .; D: .; V: TRBV6-1; CDR3: CASSGGGTAYNEQFF; DNA: TGTGCCAGCAGTGGAGGGGGGACAGCCTACAATGAGCAGTTCTTC
J: TRBJ1-3; length: 16; size: .; D: .; V: TRBV11-2; CDR3: CASSLAPRLGGNTIYF; DNA: TGTGCCAGCAGCTTAGCCCCCAGGCTCGGCGGAAACACCATATATTTT
J: TRBJ2-1; length: 15; size: .; D: TRBD2; V: TRBV18; CDR3: CASSDSSGVYNEQFF; DNA: TGTGCCAGCTCCGACTCTAGCGGAGTTTACAATGAGCAGTTCTTC
J: TRBJ2-3; length: 13; size: .; D: .; V: TRBV28; CDR3: CASSSITGDTQYF; DNA: TGTGCCAGCTCGTCCATTACAGGGGATACGCAGTATTTT
J: TRBJ1-4; length: 16; size: .; D: .; V: TRBV6-6; CDR3: CATAARAGIGNEKLFF; DNA: TGTGCCACCGCCGCGAGGGCAGGTATAGGAAATGAAAAACTGTTTTTT
J: TRBJ2-6; length: 19; size: .; D: TRBD1; V: TRBV7-9; CDR3: CASSLLNRGQISGANVLTF; DNA: TGTGCCAGCAGCCTCTTAAACAGGGGCCAAATCTCTGGGGCCAACGTCCTGACTTTC
J: TRBJ2-7; length: 18; size: .; D: TRBD2; V: TRBV5-1; CDR3: CASSPWTAGTSGRHEQYF; DNA: TGCGCCAGCAGCCCCTGGACGGCCGGGACTAGCGGGAGACACGAGCAGTACTTC
J: TRBJ1-1; length: 15; size: .; D: TRBD1; V: TRBV7-9; CDR3: CASSSQQGINTEAFF; DNA: TGTGCCAGCAGTTCACAACAGGGGATAAACACTGAAGCTTTCTTT
J: TRBJ1-2; length: 13; size: .; D: TRBD1; V: TRBV28; CDR3: CASSADRGGGYTF; DNA: TGTGCCAGCAGTGCGGACAGGGGTGGGGGCTACACCTTC
J: TRBJ1-5; length: 22; size: .; D: .; V: TRBV6-4; CDR3: CASSDSMNFSIPYRASNQPQHF; DNA: TGTGCCAGCAGTGACTCGATGAACTTTTCGATCCCTTACAGGGCCAGCAATCAGCCCCAGCATTTT
J: TRBJ1-4; length: 16; size: once; D: .; V: TRBV6-5; CDR3: CASSYSDFRTNEKLFF; DNA: TGTGCCAGCAGTTACTCAGATTTTCGGACTAATGAAAAACTGTTTTTT
J: TRBJ2-3; length: 17; size: .; D: TRBD2; V: TRBV5-1; CDR3: CASSLAETSGSTDTQYF; DNA: TGCGCCAGCAGCTTGGCGGAAACTAGCGGGAGTACAGATACGCAGTATTTT
J: TRBJ1-5; length: 16; size: .; D: .; V: TRBV6-1; CDR3: CASSDTAVYSNQPQHF; DNA: TGTGCCAGCAGTGACACGGCGGTGTATAGCAATCAGCCCCAGCATTTT
J: TRBJ1-5; length: 15; size: .; D: .; V: TRBV19; CDR3: CASSISGLNNQPQHF; DNA: TGTGCCAGTAGTATATCCGGACTTAACAATCAGCCCCAGCATTTT
J: TRBJ1-4; length: 17; size: .; D: .; V: TRBV7-9; CDR3: CASSLVGRTTTNEKLFF; DNA: TGTGCCAGCAGCTTAGTAGGGCGGACAACAACTAATGAAAAACTGTTTTTT
J: TRBJ2-1; length: 16; size: .; D: TRBD2; V: TRBV25-1; CDR3: CASSPSTSGRGDEQFF; DNA: TGTGCCAGCAGTCCCTCGACTAGCGGGAGGGGCGATGAGCAGTTCTTC
J: TRBJ2-7; length: 16; size: .; D: TRBD2; V: TRBV11-2; CDR3: CASSLDGLAGGYEQYF; DNA: TGTGCCAGCAGCTTAGATGGCCTAGCGGGAGGCTACGAGCAGTACTTC
J: TRBJ1-4; length: 16; size: .; D: TRBD1; V: TRBV9; CDR3: CASSVGRTGASEKLFF; DNA: TGTGCCAGCAGCGTAGGTAGGACAGGGGCTAGTGAAAAACTGTTTTTT
J: TRBJ2-7; length: 12; size: .; D: TRBD2; V: TRBV7-2; CDR3: CASSLIAGGENF; DNA: TGTGCCAGCAGCTTAATCGCGGGGGGCGAGAACTTC
J: TRBJ1-5; length: 17; size: .; D: .; V: TRBV12-5; CDR3: CASGLVIARTSNQPQHF; DNA: TGTGCTAGTGGTTTGGTTATTGCCAGGACTTCTAATCAGCCCCAGCATTTT
J: TRBJ1-5; length: 15; size: .; D: .; V: TRBV6-5; CDR3: CASSYIQGGDQPQHF; DNA: TGTGCCAGCAGTTACATACAGGGAGGGGATCAGCCCCAGCATTTT